This T cell receptor (beta chain) was sequenced for a study of human T cells and chemical hapten exposure. Study as a whole: Patients, mostly women, had alopecia areata, alopecia totalis or alopecia universalis.

On this clonotype: Its antigen is unidentified.

As for time point: pre-sensitization, week 0. The treatment was: therapeutic diphenylcyclopropenone sensitization with weekly scalp DPC. In TCRdb, the RACE reads were re-called with MiXCR into one record per CDR3 protein. The sample yields about 290,000 distinct CDR3 sequences, over 7.5% seen once. The germline gives CDR1 LNHDA, CDR2 SQIVND (reference sequence). The CDR3 extends over 13 amino acids. Trimming stripped 5 bases from V and 3 bases from J, with 8 bases between. Whole-study findings and limits: It was expanded TCRs that formed significantly more large CDR3 similarity clusters than controls did.

This chain links TRBV19 with TRBJ2-1, with D possibly being TRBD1 or TRBD2 (5 bases each). The sequencing here drew on whole blood, taken in connection with sensitization to the hapten diphenylcyclopropenone (DPC). The receptor comes from a man aged 18-30 years with alopecia areata. Some clones in this sample may be carry-over from other donors' samples. CDR3 nucleotides: TGTGCCAGTAGTCGGGGCGTCTACAATGAGCAGTTCTTC. Amino acids: CASSRGVYNEQFF.